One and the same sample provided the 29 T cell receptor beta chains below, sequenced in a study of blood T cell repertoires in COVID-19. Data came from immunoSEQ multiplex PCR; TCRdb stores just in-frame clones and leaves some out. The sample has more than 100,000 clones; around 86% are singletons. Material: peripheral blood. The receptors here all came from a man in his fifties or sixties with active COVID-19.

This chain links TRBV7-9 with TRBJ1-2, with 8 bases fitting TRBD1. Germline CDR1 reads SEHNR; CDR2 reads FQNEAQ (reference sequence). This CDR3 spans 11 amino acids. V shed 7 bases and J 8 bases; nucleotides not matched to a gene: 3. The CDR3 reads CASTGGGGYTF. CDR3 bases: TGTGCCAGCACAGGGGGCGGGGGCTACACCTTC.

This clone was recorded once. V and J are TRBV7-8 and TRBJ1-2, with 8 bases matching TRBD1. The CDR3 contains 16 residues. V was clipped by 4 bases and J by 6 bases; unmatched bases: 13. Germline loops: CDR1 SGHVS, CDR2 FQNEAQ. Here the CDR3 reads CASSSRTGSSGDGYTF. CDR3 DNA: TGTGCCAGCAGCTCTAGGACAGGGTCGTCGGGGGATGGCTACACCTTC.

The CDR3 is CASSFPPGTAYNEQFF. The DNA of the CDR3 is TGTGCCAGCAGCTTTCCTCCGGGGACAGCCTACAATGAGCAGTTCTTC. The chain recombines TRBV7-8 with TRBJ2-1; 7 bases map to TRBD1. After removal of 3 bases from V and 2 bases from J, the junction contained 7 bases not matched to a gene. The CDR3 has 16 residues. Germline V gene sequence: CDR1 SGHVS, CDR2 FQNEAQ.

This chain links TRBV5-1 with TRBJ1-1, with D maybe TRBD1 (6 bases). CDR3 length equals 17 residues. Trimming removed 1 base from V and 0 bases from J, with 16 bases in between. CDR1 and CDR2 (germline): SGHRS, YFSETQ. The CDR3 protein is CASSLRARGLMNTEAFF. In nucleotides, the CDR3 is TGCGCCAGCAGCTTGCGAGCCAGGGGTCTCATGAACACTGAAGCTTTCTTT.

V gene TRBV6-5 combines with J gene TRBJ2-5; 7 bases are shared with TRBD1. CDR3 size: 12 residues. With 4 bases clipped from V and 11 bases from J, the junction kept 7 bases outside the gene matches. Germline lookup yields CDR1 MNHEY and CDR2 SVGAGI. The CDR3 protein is CASSSTGPVQYF. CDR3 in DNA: TGTGCCAGCAGTTCGACAGGGCCGGTACAGTACTTC.

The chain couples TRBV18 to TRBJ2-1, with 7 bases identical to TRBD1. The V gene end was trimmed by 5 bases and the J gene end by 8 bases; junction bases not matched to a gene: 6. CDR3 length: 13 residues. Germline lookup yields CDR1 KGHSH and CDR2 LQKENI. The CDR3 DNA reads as TGTGCCAGCTCATCCGACAGGGAAGATGAGCAGTTCTTC. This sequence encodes CASSSDREDEQFF.

CDR3 protein: CASSWTGYEQYF. The CDR3 bases are TGTGCCAGCAGTTGGACAGGGTACGAGCAGTACTTC. This chain joins TRBV12-3 or TRBV12-4 and TRBJ2-7; TRBD1 aligns across 8 bases. This CDR3 contains 12 residues. Germline trimming cut 4 bases from V and 4 bases from J; bases unmatched to any gene: 0.

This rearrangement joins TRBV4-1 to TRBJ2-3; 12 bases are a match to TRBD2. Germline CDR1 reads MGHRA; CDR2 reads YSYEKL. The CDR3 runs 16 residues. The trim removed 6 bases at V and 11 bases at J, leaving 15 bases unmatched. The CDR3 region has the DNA TGCGCCAGCAGTATTCCCAGGCCTAGCGGGGGGGCCGAGCAGTATTTT. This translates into CASSIPRPSGGAEQYF.

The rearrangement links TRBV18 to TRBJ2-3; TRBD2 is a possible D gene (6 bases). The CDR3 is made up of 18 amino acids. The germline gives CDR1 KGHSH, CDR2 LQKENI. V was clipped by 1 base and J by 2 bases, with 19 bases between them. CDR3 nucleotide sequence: TGTGCCAGCTCACCACAGGACGAGAGAGAGCGGGTCACAGATACGCAGTATTTT. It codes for CASSPQDERERVTDTQYF.

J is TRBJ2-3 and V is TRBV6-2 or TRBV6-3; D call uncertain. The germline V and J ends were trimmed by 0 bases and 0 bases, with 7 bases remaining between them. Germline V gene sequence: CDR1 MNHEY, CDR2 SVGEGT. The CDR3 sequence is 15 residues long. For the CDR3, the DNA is TGTGCCAGCAGTTACTCGTCTAGTAGCACAGATACGCAGTATTTT. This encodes CASSYSSSSTDTQYF.

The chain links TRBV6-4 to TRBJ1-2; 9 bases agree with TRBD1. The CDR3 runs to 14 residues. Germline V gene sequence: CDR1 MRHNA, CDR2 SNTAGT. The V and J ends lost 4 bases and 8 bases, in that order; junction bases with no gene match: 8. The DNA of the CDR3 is TGTGCCAGCAGTGCCACAGGGGGCGTAATGGGCTACACCTTC. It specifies CASSATGGVMGYTF.

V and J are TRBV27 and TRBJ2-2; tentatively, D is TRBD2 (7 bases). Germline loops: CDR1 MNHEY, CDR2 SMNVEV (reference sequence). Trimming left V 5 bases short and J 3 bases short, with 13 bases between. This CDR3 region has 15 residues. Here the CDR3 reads CASSPIGGDTGELFF. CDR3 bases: TGTGCCAGCAGTCCCATAGGGGGGGACACCGGGGAGCTGTTTTTT.

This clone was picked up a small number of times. For the CDR3, the DNA is TGCGCCAGCAGCTCTACAGGGAATCAGCCCCAGCATTTT. As protein: CASSSTGNQPQHF. The chain joins TRBV5-1 to TRBJ1-5; weak D call: TRBD1 (6 bases). CDR1 SGHRS and CDR2 YFSETQ come from the germline V gene. This CDR3 spans 13 amino acids. V lost 3 bases and J lost 4, with 8 bases in between.

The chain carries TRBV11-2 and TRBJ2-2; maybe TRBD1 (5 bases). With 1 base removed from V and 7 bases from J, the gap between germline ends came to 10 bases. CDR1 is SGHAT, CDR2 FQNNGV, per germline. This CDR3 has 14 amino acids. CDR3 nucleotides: TGTGCCAGCAGCTTAGTTTGGGGCAGCGGGGAGCTGTTTTTT. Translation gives CASSLVWGSGELFF. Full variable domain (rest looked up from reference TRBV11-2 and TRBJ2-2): EAGVAQSPRYKIIEKRQSVAFWCNPISGHATLYWYQQILGQGPKLLIQFQNNGVVDDSQLPKDRFSAERLKGVDSTLKIQPAKLEDSAVYLCASSLVWGSGELFFGEGSRLTVL.

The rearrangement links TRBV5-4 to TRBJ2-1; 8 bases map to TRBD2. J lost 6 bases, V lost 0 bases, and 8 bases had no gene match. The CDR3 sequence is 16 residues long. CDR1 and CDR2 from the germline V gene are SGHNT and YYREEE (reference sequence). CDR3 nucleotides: TGTGCCAGCAGCTTGGGTCCGGGGGGGCGAGTCAATGAGCAGTTCTTC. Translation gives CASSLGPGGRVNEQFF.

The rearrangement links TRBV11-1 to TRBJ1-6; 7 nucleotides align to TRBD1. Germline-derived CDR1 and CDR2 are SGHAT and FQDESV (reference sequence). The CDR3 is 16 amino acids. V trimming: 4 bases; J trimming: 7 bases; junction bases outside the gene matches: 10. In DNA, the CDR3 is TGTGCCAGCAGCTCTGACAGGACAGGCCGCAATTCACCCCTCCACTTT. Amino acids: CASSSDRTGRNSPLHF. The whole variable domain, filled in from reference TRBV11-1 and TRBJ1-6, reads EAEVAQSPRYKITEKSQAVAFWCDPISGHATLYWYRQILGQGPELLVQFQDESVVDDSQLPKDRFSAERLKGVDSTLKIQPAELGDSAMYLCASSSDRTGRNSPLHFGNGTRLTVT.

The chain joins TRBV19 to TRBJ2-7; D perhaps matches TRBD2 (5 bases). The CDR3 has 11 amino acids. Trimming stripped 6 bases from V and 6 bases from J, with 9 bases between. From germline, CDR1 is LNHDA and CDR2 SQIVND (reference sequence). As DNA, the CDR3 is TGTGCCAGTAGCCATACTAGCGAGCAGTACTTC. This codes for CASSHTSEQYF.

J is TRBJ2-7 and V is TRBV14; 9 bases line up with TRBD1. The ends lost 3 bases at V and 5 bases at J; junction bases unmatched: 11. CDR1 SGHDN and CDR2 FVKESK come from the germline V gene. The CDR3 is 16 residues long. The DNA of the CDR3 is TGTGCCAGCAGCCACTCATCGACAGGGGGGCTCCACGAGCAGTACTTC. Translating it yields CASSHSSTGGLHEQYF.

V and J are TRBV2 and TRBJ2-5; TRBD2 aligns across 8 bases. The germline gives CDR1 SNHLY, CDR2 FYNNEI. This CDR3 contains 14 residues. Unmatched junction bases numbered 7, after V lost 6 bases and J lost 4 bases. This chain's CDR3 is CASRTGGAGETQYF. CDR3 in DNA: TGTGCCAGCAGGACCGGGGGGGCCGGAGAGACCCAGTACTTC.

The CDR3 here is CASSPITGGNQPQHF. The CDR3 coding sequence is TGTGCCAGCAGTCCGATAACAGGGGGCAATCAGCCCCAGCATTTT. This chain links TRBV6-6 with TRBJ1-5; 7 bases are shared with TRBD1. CDR1 and CDR2 from the germline V gene are MNHNY and SVGAGI (reference sequence). CDR3 size: 15 residues. Germline trimming cut 5 bases from V and 2 bases from J; bases unmatched to any gene: 6.

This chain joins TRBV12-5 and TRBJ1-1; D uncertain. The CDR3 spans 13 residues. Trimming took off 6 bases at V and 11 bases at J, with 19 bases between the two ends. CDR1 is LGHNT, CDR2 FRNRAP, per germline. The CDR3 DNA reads TGTGCTAGTGGCATGGGGTCCCACGGGAGTGCTTTCTTT. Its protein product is CASGMGSHGSAFF.

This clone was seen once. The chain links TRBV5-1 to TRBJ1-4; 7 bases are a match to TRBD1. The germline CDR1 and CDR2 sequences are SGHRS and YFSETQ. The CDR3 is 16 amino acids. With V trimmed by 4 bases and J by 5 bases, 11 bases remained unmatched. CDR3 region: CASSGGRARGNEKLFF. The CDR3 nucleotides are TGCGCCAGCAGCGGGGGTAGGGCCAGGGGGAATGAAAAACTGTTTTTT.

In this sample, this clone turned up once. In nucleotides, the CDR3 is TGTGCCAGCAGCCATGGGTTCCCTCCCGGGGGACCTTTACGGGAGACCCAGTACTTC. Protein product: CASSHGFPPGGPLRETQYF. The chain combines TRBV4-2 with TRBJ2-5; TRBD2 is a possible D gene (6 bases). V was shortened by 3 bases and J by 5 bases, with 28 bases between the two germline ends. CDR1 and CDR2 from the germline V gene are LGHNA and YNFKEQ. This CDR3 contains 19 residues.

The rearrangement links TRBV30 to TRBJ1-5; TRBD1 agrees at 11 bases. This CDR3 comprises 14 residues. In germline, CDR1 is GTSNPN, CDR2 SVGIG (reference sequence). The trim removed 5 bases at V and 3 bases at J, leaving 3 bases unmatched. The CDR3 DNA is TGTGCCTGGGGGACAGGGGGGTTCAATCAGCCCCAGCATTTT. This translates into CAWGTGGFNQPQHF.

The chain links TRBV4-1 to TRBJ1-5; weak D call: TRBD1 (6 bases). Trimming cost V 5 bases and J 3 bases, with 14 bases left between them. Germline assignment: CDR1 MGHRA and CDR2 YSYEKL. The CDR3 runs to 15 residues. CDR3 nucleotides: TGCGCCAGCAGCTCCGACAGGACCTTCAATCAGCCCCAGCATTTT. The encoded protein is CASSSDRTFNQPQHF.

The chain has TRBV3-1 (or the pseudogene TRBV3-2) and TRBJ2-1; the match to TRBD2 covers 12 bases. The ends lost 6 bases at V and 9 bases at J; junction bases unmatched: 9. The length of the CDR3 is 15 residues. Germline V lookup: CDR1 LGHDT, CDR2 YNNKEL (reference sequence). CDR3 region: CASSPLAGGPVEQFF. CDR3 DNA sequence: TGTGCCAGCAGTCCTCTAGCGGGGGGGCCGGTTGAGCAGTTCTTC.

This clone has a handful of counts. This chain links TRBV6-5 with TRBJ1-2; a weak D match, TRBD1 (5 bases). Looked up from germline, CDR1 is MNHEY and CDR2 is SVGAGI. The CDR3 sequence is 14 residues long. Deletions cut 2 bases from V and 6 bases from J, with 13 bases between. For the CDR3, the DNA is TGTGCCAGCAGTTACGGGTCAGGGAATAATGGCTACACCTTC. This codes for CASSYGSGNNGYTF.

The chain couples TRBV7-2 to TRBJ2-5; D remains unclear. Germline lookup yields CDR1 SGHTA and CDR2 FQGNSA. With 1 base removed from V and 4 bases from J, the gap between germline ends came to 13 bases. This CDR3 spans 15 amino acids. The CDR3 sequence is CASSLVGRSPETQYF. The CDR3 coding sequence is TGTGCCAGCAGCTTAGTGGGCAGGTCCCCAGAGACCCAGTACTTC.

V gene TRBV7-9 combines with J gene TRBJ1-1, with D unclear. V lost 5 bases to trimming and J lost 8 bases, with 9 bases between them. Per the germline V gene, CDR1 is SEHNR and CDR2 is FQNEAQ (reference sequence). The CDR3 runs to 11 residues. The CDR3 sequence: CASSPLVEAFF. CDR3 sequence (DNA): TGTGCCAGCAGCCCTCTTGTGGAAGCTTTCTTT.